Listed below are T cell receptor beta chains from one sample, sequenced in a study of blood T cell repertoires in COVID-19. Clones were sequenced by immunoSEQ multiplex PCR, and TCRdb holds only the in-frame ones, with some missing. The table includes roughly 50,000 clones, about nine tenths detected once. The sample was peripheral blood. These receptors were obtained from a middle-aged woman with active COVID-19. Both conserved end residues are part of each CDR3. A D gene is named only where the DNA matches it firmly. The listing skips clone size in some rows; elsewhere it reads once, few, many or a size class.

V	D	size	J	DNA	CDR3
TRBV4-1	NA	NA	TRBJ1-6	TGCGCCAGCAGCCAAGACGTTATTTCACCCCTCCACTTT	CASSQDVISPLHF
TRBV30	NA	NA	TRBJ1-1	TGTGCCTGGAGTAAATTGGCCAAAACTGAAGCTTTCTTT	CAWSKLAKTEAFF
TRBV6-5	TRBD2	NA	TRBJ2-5	TGTGCCAGCACGAGGACTAGCGGGGGGCAAGAGACCCAGTACTTC	CASTRTSGGQETQYF
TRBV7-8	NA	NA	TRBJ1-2	TGTGCCAGCAGCTTAGGCATACTTTATGGCTACACCTTC	CASSLGILYGYTF
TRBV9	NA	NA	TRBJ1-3	TGTGCCAGCAGCGTAGCGGGGGACGGAAACACCATATATTTT	CASSVAGDGNTIYF
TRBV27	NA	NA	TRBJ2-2	TGTGCCAGCAGTTTAACTAACACCGGGGAGCTGTTTTTT	CASSLTNTGELFF
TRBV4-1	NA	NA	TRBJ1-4	TGCGCCAGCAGCCAAGAGGCCAGTTCTAATGAAAAACTGTTTTTT	CASSQEASSNEKLFF
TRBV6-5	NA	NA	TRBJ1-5	TGTGCCAGCAGCCAAAGCGGGTATAGCAATCAGCCCCAGCATTTT	CASSQSGYSNQPQHF
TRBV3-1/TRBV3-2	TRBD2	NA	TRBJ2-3	TGTGCCAGCAGCCCGCATGGGACTAGCGGGGGCCCCAGCCAGTATTTT	CASSPHGTSGGPSQYF
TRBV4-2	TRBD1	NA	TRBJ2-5	TGTGCCAGCAGCGCCCGGGACAGGGGGGGGCAAGAGACCCAGTACTTC	CASSARDRGGQETQYF
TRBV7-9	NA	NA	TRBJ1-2	TGTGCCAGCAGCCCCGCGGGCCACTATGGCTACACCTTC	CASSPAGHYGYTF
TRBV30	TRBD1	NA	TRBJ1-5	TGTGCCTGGATAGGGGACAGGGTTCCCAATCAGCCCCAGCATTTT	CAWIGDRVPNQPQHF
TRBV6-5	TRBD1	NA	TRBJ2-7	TGTGCCAGCAGTCCCGGGACAGACCTCTACGAGCAGTACTTC	CASSPGTDLYEQYF
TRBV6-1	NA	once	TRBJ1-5	TGTGCCAGCAGTGACAGTCCTCACAATCAGCCCCAGCATTTT	CASSDSPHNQPQHF
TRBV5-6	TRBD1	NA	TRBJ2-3	TGTGCCAGCAGCTTGGGTGGGACAGGGACAGATACGCAGTATTTT	CASSLGGTGTDTQYF
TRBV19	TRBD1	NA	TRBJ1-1	TGTGCCAGTAGTGTACGGACAGGGTGGACTGAAGCTTTCTTT	CASSVRTGWTEAFF
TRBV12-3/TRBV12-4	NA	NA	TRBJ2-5	TGTGCCAGCAGTTTAAGGGGGAGAGAGACCCAGTACTTC	CASSLRGRETQYF
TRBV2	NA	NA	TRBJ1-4	TGTGCCAGCAGTGAAGTCCGGGGGGGCGTGGAAAAACTGTTTTTT	CASSEVRGGVEKLFF
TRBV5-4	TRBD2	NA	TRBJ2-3	TGTGCCAGCAGCTTGTGGCGGGGGGGCAGCACAGATACGCAGTATTTT	CASSLWRGGSTDTQYF
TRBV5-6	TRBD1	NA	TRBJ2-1	TGTGCCAGCAGCTTTCCCCCAGGACAGGGGTTCAATGAGCAGTTCTTC	CASSFPPGQGFNEQFF
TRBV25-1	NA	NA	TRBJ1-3	TGTGCCAGCAGTGAATATGGGGCAGGAGGAAACACCATATATTTT	CASSEYGAGGNTIYF
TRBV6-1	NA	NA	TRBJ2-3	TGTGCCAGCAGTGAGACCGGCGGGGGCTCAACGTGGGATACGCAGTATTTT	CASSETGGGSTWDTQYF
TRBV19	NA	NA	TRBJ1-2	TGTGCCAGTAGTATAAACGCAGATTATGGCTACACCTTC	CASSINADYGYTF
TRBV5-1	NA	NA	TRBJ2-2	TGCGCCAGCAAGCGACAGATTAACACCGGGGAGCTGTTTTTT	CASKRQINTGELFF
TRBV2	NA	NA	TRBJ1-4	TGTGCCAGCAGGAGCCCAGGGCCGTCTAATGAAAAACTGTTTTTT	CASRSPGPSNEKLFF
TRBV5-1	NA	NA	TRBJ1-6	TGCGCCAGCAGCTTGGACAGGGCAAACAATTCACCCCTCCACTTT	CASSLDRANNSPLHF
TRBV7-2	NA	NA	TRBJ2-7	TGTGCCAGCAGCTTAGCGGGCTCCTCCTACGAGCAGTACTTC	CASSLAGSSYEQYF
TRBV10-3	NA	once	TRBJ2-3	TGTGCCACCACAGCACCTAGCACAGATACGCAGTATTTT	CATTAPSTDTQYF
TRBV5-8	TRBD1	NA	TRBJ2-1	TGTGCCAGCAGCTGGACAGGAAGGGGCCGGTATAGTGAGCAGTTCTTC	CASSWTGRGRYSEQFF
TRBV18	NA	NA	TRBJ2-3	TGTGCCAGCTCCCCCGGACAGACAGATACGCAGTATTTT	CASSPGQTDTQYF
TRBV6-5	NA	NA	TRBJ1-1	TGTGCCAGCAGCGACAGACCCATGAACACTGAAGCTTTCTTT	CASSDRPMNTEAFF
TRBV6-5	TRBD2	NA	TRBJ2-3	TGTGCCAGCAGTTACTCCCCGGGGGGAGGAGATACGCAGTATTTT	CASSYSPGGGDTQYF
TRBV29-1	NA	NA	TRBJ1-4	TGCAGCGTTGAAGTGACAGGAAGAGAAAAACTGTTTTTT	CSVEVTGREKLFF
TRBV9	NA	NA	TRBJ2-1	TGTGCCAGCAGCGTAGGGAACAGCCAGGGCAATGAGCAGTTCTTC	CASSVGNSQGNEQFF
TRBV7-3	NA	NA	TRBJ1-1	TGTGCCAGCAGCTTACAAGGGGACACTGAAGCTTTCTTT	CASSLQGDTEAFF
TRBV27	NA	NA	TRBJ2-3	TGTGCCAGCGGGTCGAGCGCCGTGGATACGCAGTATTTT	CASGSSAVDTQYF
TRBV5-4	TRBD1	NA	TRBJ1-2	TGTGCCAGCAGGAGTAGGACAGGCAGCGGGGGCTACACCTTC	CASRSRTGSGGYTF
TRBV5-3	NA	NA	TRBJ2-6	TGTGCCAGAAGCCCGCGTTTTCGAGGTTCCGACCTATTGGCCAACGTCCTGACTTTC	CARSPRFRGSDLLANVLTF
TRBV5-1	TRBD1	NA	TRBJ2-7	TGCGCCAGCAGCTTGGGGCAGGGGGTAAACTACGAGCAGTACTTC	CASSLGQGVNYEQYF
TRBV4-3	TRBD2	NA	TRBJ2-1	TGCGCCAGCAGCCAAGATACGACGGGGGGGCCCTACAATGAGCAGTTCTTC	CASSQDTTGGPYNEQFF
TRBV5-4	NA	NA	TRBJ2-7	TGTGCCAGCAGCTTGGGCGGGCGAGGGAGCGAGCAGTACTTC	CASSLGGRGSEQYF
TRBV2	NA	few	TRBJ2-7	TGTGCCAGCAGTTCAGGATCTCTCTCCTACGAGCAGTACTTC	CASSSGSLSYEQYF
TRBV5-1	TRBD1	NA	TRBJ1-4	TGCGCCAGCAGTTCGGGACAGCCTAATGAAAAACTGTTTTTT	CASSSGQPNEKLFF
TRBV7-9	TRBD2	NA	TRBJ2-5	TGTGCCAGCAGCCCAATGGGGCTACTAGCGGGGGAGACCCAGTACTTC	CASSPMGLLAGETQYF
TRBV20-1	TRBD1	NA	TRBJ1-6	TGCAGTGCTAGTCGCAGGGGGCGAGGGAATTCACCCCTCCACTTT	CSASRRGRGNSPLHF
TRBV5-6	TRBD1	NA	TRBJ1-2	TGTGCCAGCAGCCCGGGGACAGGGGGTAACTATGGCTACACCTTC	CASSPGTGGNYGYTF
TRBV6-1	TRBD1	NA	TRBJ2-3	TGTGCCAGCAGTGAAACAGGGGATAGCCCAGATACGCAGTATTTT	CASSETGDSPDTQYF